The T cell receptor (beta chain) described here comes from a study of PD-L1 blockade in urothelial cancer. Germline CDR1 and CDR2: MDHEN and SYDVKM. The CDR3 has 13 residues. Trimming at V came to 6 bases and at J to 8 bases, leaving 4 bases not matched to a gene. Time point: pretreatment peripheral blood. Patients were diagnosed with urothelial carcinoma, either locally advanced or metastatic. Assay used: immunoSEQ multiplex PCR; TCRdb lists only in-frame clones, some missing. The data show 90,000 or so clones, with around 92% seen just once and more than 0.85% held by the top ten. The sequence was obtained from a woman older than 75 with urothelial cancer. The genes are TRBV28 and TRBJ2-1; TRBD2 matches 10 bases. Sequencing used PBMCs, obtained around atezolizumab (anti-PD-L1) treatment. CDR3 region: CASSPGTSDEQFF. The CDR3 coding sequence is TGTGCCAGCAGCCCCGGGACTAGCGATGAGCAGTTCTTC.